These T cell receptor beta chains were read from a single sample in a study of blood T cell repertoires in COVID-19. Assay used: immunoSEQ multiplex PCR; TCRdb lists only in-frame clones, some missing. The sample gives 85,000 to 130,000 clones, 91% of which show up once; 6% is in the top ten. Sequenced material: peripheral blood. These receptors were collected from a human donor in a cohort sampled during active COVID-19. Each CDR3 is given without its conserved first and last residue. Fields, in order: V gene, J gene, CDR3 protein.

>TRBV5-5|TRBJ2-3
ASSPTTGADTQY
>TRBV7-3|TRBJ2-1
ASSPLGQGGYNEQF
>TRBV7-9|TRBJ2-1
ASTTTLASSYNEQF
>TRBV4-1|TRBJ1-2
ASSQEVRVSYGYT
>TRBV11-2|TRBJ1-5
ASSSQGDAQPQH
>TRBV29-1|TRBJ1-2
SVEDGVGYT
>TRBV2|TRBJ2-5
ASLYQETQY
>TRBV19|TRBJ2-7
ASSVGTGKYEQY
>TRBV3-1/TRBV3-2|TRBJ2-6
ASSLRTSSSGANVLT
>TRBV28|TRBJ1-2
ASSFPIQGPYGYT
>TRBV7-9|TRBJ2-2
FWRGDYTGELF
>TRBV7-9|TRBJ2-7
ASSRGTPYEQY
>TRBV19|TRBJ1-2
ASSIDPVPNYGYT
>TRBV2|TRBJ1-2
ARRTGGNYGYT
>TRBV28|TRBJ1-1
ASSFRGYMNTEAF
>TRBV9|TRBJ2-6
ASSDPVRQGVSPYSGANVLT
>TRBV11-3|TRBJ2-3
ASSSGTSEYTDTQY
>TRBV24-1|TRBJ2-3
ATSDLRGSGITDTQY
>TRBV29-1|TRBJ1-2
SAPRGAEGYT
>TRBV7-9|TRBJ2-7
ASRLGDRTYEQY
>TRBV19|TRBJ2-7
ASSVSGSSYEQY
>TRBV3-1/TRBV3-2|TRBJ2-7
ASSREASDRGLYEQY
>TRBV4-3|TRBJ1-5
ASSQEVTYSNQPQH
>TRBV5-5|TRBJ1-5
ASSLRQDYQPQH
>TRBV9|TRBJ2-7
ASSVGRTGGSGSRNEQY
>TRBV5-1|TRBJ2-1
ASSSLGLAGGNEQF
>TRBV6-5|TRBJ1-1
ASSYSRQVQNTEAF
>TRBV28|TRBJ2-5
ASSPYRGRGGETQY
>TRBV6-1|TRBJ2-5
ASSEDRVLETQY
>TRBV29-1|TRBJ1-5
SVSDGSNQPQH
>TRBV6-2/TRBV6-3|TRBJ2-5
ASSLSGIAGAGKETQY
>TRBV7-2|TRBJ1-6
ASSLGGVISSPLH
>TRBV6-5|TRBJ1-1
ASTQQGATEAF
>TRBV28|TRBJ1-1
ASSTQGEGMNTEAF
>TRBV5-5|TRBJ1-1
ASSFYLGGSNTEAF
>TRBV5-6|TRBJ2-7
ASSFSDKETYEQY
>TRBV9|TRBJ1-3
ASSARGQGSSSGNTIY
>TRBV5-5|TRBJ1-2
ASSLGQVNYGYT
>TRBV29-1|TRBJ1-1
SVDRVINTEAF
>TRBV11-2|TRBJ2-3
ASSFGDTQY